In this sample, the clone carrying this T cell receptor (beta chain) turned up many times. Its antigen is undetermined. This sample stems from a study of T-cell reconstitution after alpha-beta-depleted transplantation in children. TCRbeta library construction was performed incorporating unique molecular identifiers. A single record per CDR3 protein comes from TCRdb applying MiXCR to the PCR reads. The sample carries more than 85,000 distinct CDR3 sequences, 6% recorded once. This CDR3 contains 14 residues. CDR1 is MDHEN, CDR2 SYDVKM, per germline. V shed 8 bases and J shed 1 base, with 13 bases lying between them. General study results and limits: Certain patients had high TCRbeta diversity at day 60, and it came from recipient T cells and thymic progenitors that survived. About two months after transplant, alpha-beta T cells reportedly came from several hundred expanded graft clones. T-cell numbers and diversity one year post-transplant derived largely from freshly generated T cells.

The TCR sequence derives from a female patient aged 2 to 10 who had a stem cell transplant for Fanconi anemia, so the T cells may come from the graft donor. The chain is built from TRBV28 and TRBJ2-3; D is ambiguous. The source was PBMCs, mostly from graft donor cells, collected 60 days after TCRalphabeta/CD19-depleted stem cell transplant. The CDR3 coding sequence is TGTGCCAGCCAGGCAGGAACAGGCACAGATACGCAGTATTTT. Amino acids: CASQAGTGTDTQYF.